This T cell receptor beta chain derives from a study of blood T cell repertoires in COVID-19. Across the whole study: Samples came from the United States, Italy and Spain, spanning acute and convalescent COVID-19. PBMCs, B-cell-depleted T cells, or T cells provided the cDNA or gDNA that made up the material.

Authors' methods: Reference gene primer amplification in the assay estimated nucleated cell counts. Sequenced by immunoSEQ multiplex PCR; TCRdb stores in-frame clones only, minus some. That table furnishes V, J and clone size, whereas the DNA furnished D and trimming. The data show about 200,000 clones, roughly nine tenths seen once. With 1 base removed from V and 6 bases from J, the gap between germline ends came to 16 bases. The CDR3 runs 15 residues. Germline V gene sequence: CDR1 SGHTA, CDR2 FQGNSA. Sequenced input: peripheral blood. The V call is TRBV7-2, the J call TRBJ2-7; a weak D match, TRBD2 (7 bases). This TCR came from a woman between 70 and 85 years old with acute or convalescent COVID-19. The CDR3 loop is CASSLEKGGGREQYF. For the CDR3, the DNA is TGTGCCAGCAGCTTAGAGAAAGGGGGAGGGCGCGAGCAGTACTTC.